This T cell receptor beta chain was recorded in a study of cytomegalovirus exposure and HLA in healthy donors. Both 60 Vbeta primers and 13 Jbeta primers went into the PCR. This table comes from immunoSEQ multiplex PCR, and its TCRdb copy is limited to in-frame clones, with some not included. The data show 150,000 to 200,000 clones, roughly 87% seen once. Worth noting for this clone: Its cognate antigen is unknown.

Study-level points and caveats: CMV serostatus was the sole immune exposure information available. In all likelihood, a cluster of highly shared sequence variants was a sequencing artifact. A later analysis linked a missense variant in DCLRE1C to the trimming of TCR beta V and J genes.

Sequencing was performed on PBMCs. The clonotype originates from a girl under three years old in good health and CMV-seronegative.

CDR3 nucleotide sequence: TGTGCCACTAGCGGGAGAAGGTACGAGCAGTACTTC. Amino acid sequence: CATSGRRYEQYF. This sequence joins TRBV6-5 and TRBJ2-7; 10 nucleotides line up with TRBD2. Trimming at V came to 10 bases and at J to 4 bases, leaving 4 bases not matched to a gene. The CDR3 covers 12 residues. The germline CDR1 and CDR2 sequences are MNHEY and SVGAGI.